The text below deals with one T cell receptor beta chain. Clones were sequenced by immunoSEQ multiplex PCR, and TCRdb holds only the in-frame ones, with some missing. The repertoire holds 300,000 to 350,000 clones, about 90% seen once, with roughly 2.1% in the top ten. Germline V gene data show CDR1 as KGHSH and CDR2 as LQKENI. V was pared by 6 bases and J by 7 bases, with 15 bases of the junction left unmatched. This CDR3 contains 17 residues. The sample originates from a study of blood T cell repertoires in COVID-19. The sequence was collected from a man aged 18 to 29 with active or convalescent COVID-19. The material sequenced was peripheral blood. V and J are TRBV18 and TRBJ1-4; 9 bases map to TRBD1. The CDR3 is CASSTYPDRGYGEKLFF. The CDR3 DNA follows: TGTGCCAGCTCTACCTACCCGGACAGGGGTTATGGTGAAAAACTGTTTTTT.